Shown below are 10 T cell receptor beta chains from a single sample sequenced in a study of T cells in Graves' hyperthyroidism and ophthalmopathy. TCR beta CDR3 sequences were amplified from RNA transcripts. The HTBI set primed first-round TCR CDR3 RT-PCR. TCRdb itself ran the multiplex PCR reads through MiXCR, one entry per CDR3 protein. The repertoire holds roughly 660,000 distinct CDR3 sequences, with approximately 15% as singletons. The specimen sequenced was blood. The receptors stem from a man aged 45-60 years with Graves' hyperthyroidism.

The chain combines TRBV6-5 with TRBJ1-1; D is ambiguous. CDR1 MNHEY and CDR2 SVGAGI come from the germline V gene. V was clipped by 2 bases and J by 1 base, with 17 bases between them. This CDR3 has 17 amino acids. The CDR3 coding sequence is TGTGCCAGCAGTTACACACCAGACACCCTCGAGAACACTGAAGCTTTCTTT. It translates to CASSYTPDTLENTEAFF.

The chain recombines TRBV7-9 with TRBJ2-1; D is possibly TRBD1 (6 bases). The CDR3 loop spans 13 amino acids. Germline loops: CDR1 SEHNR, CDR2 FQNEAQ (reference sequence). Trimming cost V 5 bases and J 10 bases, with 15 bases left between them. The CDR3 region is CASSSNRVGEQFF. DNA of the CDR3: TGTGCCAGCAGCAGCAACAGGGTAGGGGAGCAGTTCTTC.

This clonotype has at least ten counts. The chain uses TRBV20-1 and TRBJ2-5, with 11 bases lining up with TRBD2. The junction had 7 bases not matched to a gene; V was cut back by 6 bases and J by 4 bases. This CDR3 comprises 14 residues. Germline V gene sequence: CDR1 DFQATT, CDR2 SNEGSKA (reference sequence). The CDR3 sequence: CSARHLAGGETQYF. The DNA of the CDR3 is TGCAGTGCAAGACATCTAGCGGGGGGAGAGACCCAGTACTTC.

In its sample, this clonotype was seen many times. The rearrangement links TRBV12-3 or TRBV12-4 to TRBJ2-3, with 14 nucleotides matching TRBD2. This CDR3 spans 16 amino acids. V was clipped by 5 bases and J by 2 bases; unmatched bases: 3. The CDR3 coding sequence is TGTGCCAGCAGTATGGGACTAGCGGGAGCCACAGATACGCAGTATTTT. Translating it yields CASSMGLAGATDTQYF.

The V gene is TRBV24-1, the J gene TRBJ2-1, with TRBD2 matching 10 bases. V lost 4 bases and J lost 3; bases outside the gene matches: 8. The CDR3 is 17 residues long. In germline, CDR1 is KGHDR, CDR2 SFDVKD. Here the CDR3 reads CATSDLRTSGHYNEQFF. The CDR3 bases are TGTGCCACCAGTGACCTCCGGACTAGCGGACACTACAATGAGCAGTTCTTC.

In this sample, this clonotype turned up many times. The J gene is TRBJ2-5, the V gene TRBV28; 9 bases are a match to TRBD2. Looked up from germline, CDR1 is MDHEN and CDR2 is SYDVKM. V trimming: 6 bases; J trimming: 3 bases; junction bases outside the gene matches: 11. CDR3 size: 16 residues. The CDR3 is CASSRRYSGRKETQYF. DNA for the CDR3: TGTGCCAGCAGCCGAAGGTATAGCGGGAGAAAAGAGACCCAGTACTTC.

The chain couples TRBV6-5 to TRBJ1-5; D not resolved. Germline V gene data show CDR1 as MNHEY and CDR2 as SVGAGI. Trimming took 0 bases from V and 8 from J, leaving 14 bases between them. This CDR3 region has 15 residues. For the CDR3, the DNA is TGTGCCAGCAGTTACTCGTGGGGTCTTGACGAGCCCCAGCATTTT. It translates to CASSYSWGLDEPQHF.

The DNA for the CDR3 is TGCAGTGCCCCCGCCACCGGTCAGCCCCAGCATTTT. It yields the protein CSAPATGQPQHF. The chain links TRBV20-1 to TRBJ1-5; D is uncertain. The CDR3 has 12 residues. Trimming cost V 6 bases and J 6 bases, with 12 bases left between them. Germline V gene data show CDR1 as DFQATT and CDR2 as SNEGSKA (reference sequence).

This clonotype was detected many times. The chain has TRBV6-2 or TRBV6-3 and TRBJ1-2; 10 nucleotides match TRBD1. V dropped 1 base and J dropped 2; count of bases not matched to a gene: 10. The germline V gene has CDR1 MNHEY and CDR2 SVGEGT. The CDR3 loop spans 18 amino acids. CDR3: CASSYYPTGQGTNYGYTF. The CDR3 DNA reads TGTGCCAGCAGTTACTATCCAACGGGACAGGGGACGAACTATGGCTACACCTTC.

This chain links TRBV28 with TRBJ1-5; TRBD1 matches at 9 bases. After removal of 5 bases from V and 7 bases from J, the junction contained 6 bases not matched to a gene. This CDR3 spans 14 amino acids. The germline V gene encodes CDR1 MDHEN and CDR2 SYDVKM. The CDR3 DNA is TGTGCCAGCAGTCAACAGGGGGCGCGGCAGCCCCAGCATTTT. Encoded protein: CASSQQGARQPQHF. Together with reference TRBV28 and TRBJ1-5, the CDR3 gives the full variable domain: DVKVTQSSRYLVKRTGEKVFLECVQDMDHENMFWYRQDPGLGLRLIYFSYDVKMKEKGDIPEGYSVSREKKERFSLILESASTNQTSMYLCASSQQGARQPQHFGDGTRLSIL.